This paragraph reports one TCR beta chain. Regarding treatment: roughly 20 received Ad26.COV2.S at low or high dose, single or two shots; about five received placebo; per-sample allocation not given. The study sampled participants on day 63 after the first vaccine or placebo injection. Trimming stripped 1 base from V and 7 bases from J, with 7 bases between. CDR3 length equals 12 residues. Germline V lookup: CDR1 SEHNR, CDR2 FQNEAQ (reference sequence). This sample was included in a study of Ad26.COV2.S vaccination and SARS-CoV-2 variants. Measured with immunoSEQ multiplex PCR; TCRdb has only the in-frame clones, and not every one. Among roughly 350,000 clones listed, around 89% were seen once.

The material sequenced was peripheral blood, taken in a trial of Ad26.COV2.S vaccine versus placebo. The TCR sequence derives from a person between 18 and 65 years old who received the Ad26.COV2.S COVID-19 vaccine or a placebo. The chain links TRBV7-9 to TRBJ1-2; unclear D gene. The CDR3 sequence: CASSLGSGGYTF. CDR3 in DNA: TGTGCCAGCAGCTTAGGATCAGGTGGCTACACCTTC.